Presented here are 17 T cell receptor beta chains from one specimen sequenced in a study of blood T cell repertoires in COVID-19. This table comes from immunoSEQ multiplex PCR, and its TCRdb copy is limited to in-frame clones, with some not included. Counted here are some 300,000 clones, approximately 89% occurring once; the ten biggest clones make up 6.9%. Sequenced input: peripheral blood. The origin of the receptors is a woman in her twenties or thirties who had recovered from COVID-19.

The chain has TRBV6-5 and TRBJ1-2, with unresolved D. Germline-derived CDR1 and CDR2 are MNHEY and SVGAGI. CDR3 length: 12 residues. Trimming took off 6 bases at V and 7 bases at J, with 12 bases between the two ends. CDR3 region: CASRSHSGGYTF. CDR3 nucleotide sequence: TGTGCCAGCAGATCCCACAGTGGTGGCTACACCTTC.

The chain uses TRBV2 and TRBJ2-5; 8 positions agree with TRBD1. CDR3 length: 16 residues. Germline loops: CDR1 SNHLY, CDR2 FYNNEI. V was clipped by 8 bases and J by 4 bases; unmatched bases: 15. For the CDR3, the DNA is TGTGCCAGCTTGGCCGGGACAGGATGGGTTAGAGAGACCCAGTACTTC. Translated, it gives CASLAGTGWVRETQYF.

V is TRBV5-1 and J is TRBJ2-3, with TRBD2 identical over 8 bases. The CDR3 is 17 amino acids. The J segment lost 4 bases and the V segment lost 0 bases, leaving 10 bases of the junction unmatched. Germline loops: CDR1 SGHRS, CDR2 YFSETQ. The CDR3 region has the DNA TGCGCCAGCAGCTTGGCGTCTAGCGGGCTTAGGGCAGATACGCAGTATTTT. As protein: CASSLASSGLRADTQYF.

The chain couples TRBV15 to TRBJ1-5, with D maybe TRBD1 (6 bases). V lost 6 bases and J lost 9, with 18 bases in between. In germline, CDR1 is LNHNV, CDR2 YYDKDF (reference sequence). This CDR3 is built from 14 residues. This chain's CDR3 is CATRKSGGGGPQHF. DNA for the CDR3: TGTGCCACCAGAAAGTCCGGGGGGGGCGGGCCCCAGCATTTT.

CDR3 in DNA: TGTGCCAGTAGTTGGGGGCGAGAACAGCCCCAGCATTTT. This translates into CASSWGREQPQHF. The chain recombines TRBV19 with TRBJ1-5; D might be TRBD1 (6 bases). The CDR3 consists of 13 residues. V lost 5 bases, J lost 7 bases, and 12 bases lay in between. CDR1 and CDR2 (germline): LNHDA, SQIVND (reference sequence).

The table lists this clone with a count of one. The rearrangement joins TRBV4-1 to TRBJ2-7, with D possibly TRBD2 on 6 matching bases. This CDR3 region has 17 residues. Germline V CDR1 and CDR2: MGHRA, YSYEKL. Trimming left V 2 bases short and J 0 bases short, with 17 bases between. The CDR3 region has the DNA TGCGCCAGCAGCCAAAGCCGGGACTCTATTTTCTCCTACGAGCAGTACTTC. This codes for CASSQSRDSIFSYEQYF.

In nucleotides, the CDR3 is TGTGCCAGCAGTTCTGGCCTTGTGCTAGCGGGGGGTCCAGAGACCCAGTACTTC. It codes for CASSSGLVLAGGPETQYF. The rearrangement joins TRBV6-2 or TRBV6-3 to TRBJ2-5; 11 bases align to TRBD2. Germline V gene sequence: CDR1 MNHEY, CDR2 SVGEGT. The CDR3 spans 18 residues. J was trimmed by 4 bases and V by 4 bases; bases with no gene match: 14.

The rearrangement links TRBV5-1 to TRBJ2-2, with 10 bases matching TRBD1. The V segment lost 1 base and the J segment 0 bases; nucleotides outside the gene matches: 9. Germline V lookup: CDR1 SGHRS, CDR2 YFSETQ. The CDR3 spans 19 residues. CDR3 region: CASSLLGQGLLTNTGELFF. In nucleotides, the CDR3 is TGCGCCAGCAGCTTGTTGGGACAGGGGCTCTTAACGAACACCGGGGAGCTGTTTTTT.

Only one count was recorded for this clone. J is TRBJ1-2 and V is TRBV28; no clear D gene. Germline V gives CDR1 MDHEN, CDR2 SYDVKM. V was cut by 10 bases and J by 8 bases, with 23 bases left in between. The CDR3 is 14 residues long. DNA of the CDR3: TGTGCCATCACAGCACCCCTGCAGGCCAGAGGCTACACCTTC. Translated, it gives CAITAPLQARGYTF.

The chain is built from TRBV6-5 and TRBJ2-7; tentatively, D is TRBD1 (5 bases). There are 15 residues in the CDR3. Germline CDR1 reads MNHEY; CDR2 reads SVGAGI. The V end lost 2 bases, the J end lost 0 bases, and 11 bases lay between the germline ends. The chain's CDR3 is CASSYVGPSSYEQYF. The CDR3 region has the DNA TGTGCCAGCAGTTACGTGGGGCCCTCCTCCTACGAGCAGTACTTC.

As DNA, the CDR3 is TGTGCCTGGAGCCTACGAAACGAGCAGTTCTTC. As protein: CAWSLRNEQFF. The chain has TRBV30 and TRBJ2-1; D remains unclear. The CDR3 covers 11 residues. V lost 3 bases to trimming and J lost 10 bases, with 10 bases between them. Germline values: CDR1 GTSNPN, CDR2 SVGIG (reference sequence). Using reference TRBV30 and TRBJ2-1 for the parts outside the CDR3, the full variable domain is SQTIHQWPATLVQPVGSPLSLECTVEGTSNPNLYWYRQAAGRGLQLLFYSVGIGQISSEVPQNLSASRPQDRQFILSSKKLLLSDSGFYLCAWSLRNEQFFGPGTRLTVL.

The chain links TRBV30 to TRBJ2-2; TRBD1 is a possible D gene (5 bases). The CDR3 spans 13 residues. Trimming shortened V by 5 bases and J by 1 base, and 8 bases separated the two germline ends. Germline V lookup: CDR1 GTSNPN, CDR2 SVGIG (reference sequence). Here the CDR3 reads CAWDRENTGELFF. CDR3 coding DNA: TGTGCCTGGGACAGAGAGAACACCGGGGAGCTGTTTTTT.

The V call is TRBV28, the J call TRBJ2-5; 7 bases fit TRBD1. CDR1 and CDR2 (germline): MDHEN, SYDVKM. CDR3 length: 15 amino acids. The ends lost 6 bases at V and 1 base at J; junction bases unmatched: 8. This CDR3 is CASSPDTGAQETQYF. The CDR3 region has the DNA TGTGCCAGCAGCCCCGACACAGGGGCCCAAGAGACCCAGTACTTC.

This clone was counted a single time. The V and J genes are TRBV7-2 and TRBJ2-7; D not resolved. From germline, CDR1 is SGHTA and CDR2 FQGNSA. V lost 5 bases and J 2 bases, leaving 7 bases between the germline ends. This CDR3 spans 12 amino acids. The CDR3 DNA sequence: TGTGCCAGCAGCCCCCTTACCTACGAGCAGTACTTC. Protein product: CASSPLTYEQYF.

The gene calls are TRBV5-1 and TRBJ2-5; 7 bases fit TRBD2. The CDR3 has 16 residues. V trimming: 4 bases; J trimming: 5 bases; junction bases outside the gene matches: 14. Looked up from germline, CDR1 is SGHRS and CDR2 is YFSETQ. CDR3 amino acids: CASSLKPGPAGETQYF. CDR3 nucleotides: TGCGCCAGCAGCCTTAAACCGGGCCCAGCGGGGGAGACCCAGTACTTC. Using reference TRBV5-1 and TRBJ2-5 for the parts outside the CDR3, the full variable domain is KAGVTQTPRYLIKTRGQQVTLSCSPISGHRSVSWYQQTPGQGLQFLFEYFSETQRNKGNFPGRFSGRQFSNSRSEMNVSTLELGDSALYLCASSLKPGPAGETQYFGPGTRLLVL.

J is TRBJ1-2 and V is TRBV27; 7 bases align to TRBD1. The ends lost 6 bases at V and 4 bases at J; junction bases unmatched: 20. The CDR3 loop spans 18 amino acids. CDR1 is MNHEY and CDR2 is SMNVEV in the germline V gene (reference sequence). The DNA of the CDR3 is TGTGCCAGCAGCCCGACGGGAGGGGGCCCTTCTTGGAGCTATGGCTACACCTTC. It encodes CASSPTGGGPSWSYGYTF.

This CDR3 reads CASAGTGAHNEQFF. For the CDR3, the DNA is TGTGCCTCTGCCGGGACAGGGGCCCACAATGAGCAGTTCTTC. This sequence joins TRBV10-3 and TRBJ2-1; the match to TRBD1 covers 10 bases. CDR1 is ENHRY and CDR2 is SYGVKD in the germline V gene. Unmatched junction bases numbered 9, after V lost 11 bases and J lost 5 bases. CDR3 size: 14 residues.